This T cell receptor (beta chain) was documented in a study of breast tumors, draining lymph nodes, adjacent tissues. Whole-study findings and limits: Tumor TCR diversity was below lymph nodes but above nontumor tissue. Luminal-like breast cancer showed significantly higher tumor–nontumor repertoire similarity than basal-like. Data fit most tumor T cells coming from lymph node, expanding in tumor. The lymph node origin of tumor T cells was framed as consistent with a hypothesis, not demonstrated.

TCRdb reanalysed the multiplex PCR reads using MiXCR and keeps one entry per CDR3 protein. Among 150,000 to 200,000 distinct CDR3 sequences, 30% to 35% were seen once, and the ten largest hold about 4.5%. The lymph nodes were axillary draining lymph nodes from breast cancer patients. This clonotype was recorded once. Its antigen is unidentified. The conserved final phenylalanine or tryptophan is absent from the CDR3, which likely points to a read error. The DNA is left out, because the CDR3 cannot be placed on it with certainty; the CDR3 is given as TCRdb lists it. The CDR3 length equals 8 residues, ends included. Germline CDR1 is SEHNR and CDR2 is FQNEAQ (reference sequence).

V is TRBV7-9 and J is TRBJ1-1; the DNA was not used to check the table's D call, TRBD1. This receptor was taken from a female donor with breast cancer. Some clones in this sample may be carry-over from other donors' samples. Specimen: axillary lymph node tissue. CDR3 region: CASSLSGA.